This T cell receptor (beta chain) was profiled in a study of cytomegalovirus exposure and HLA in healthy donors. Study-level background: Tens of millions of unique TCRs from HLA-typed donors made up an early data release.

In the PCR, 60 Vbeta and 13 Jbeta primers were used. Profiled with immunoSEQ multiplex PCR; TCRdb holds only in-frame clones, not every one. Of around 94,000 clones in the sample, about 74% were seen once. Every donor was a healthy person donating bone marrow. Germline assignment: CDR1 SGHTA and CDR2 FQGNSA. V was shortened by 6 bases and J by 7 bases, with 13 bases between the two germline ends. There are 14 residues in the CDR3. This clone appeared a few times. The antigen remains undetermined. Overall study findings and caveats: Donor immune exposure was known only as CMV serostatus. Some V segments, TRBV6-2 and TRBV6-3 among them, were indistinguishable and were therefore excluded.

The TCR comes from a male donor in good health and CMV-seropositive. The sequencing sample was made of PBMCs. The rearrangement uses TRBV7-2 and TRBJ1-6, with a weak D call TRBD1 (6 bases). The CDR3 DNA reads TGTGCCAGCAGTATAGACAGGCGAAATTCACCCCTCCACTTT. Its protein product is CASSIDRRNSPLHF.